The present T cell receptor beta chain was sequenced within a study of cytomegalovirus exposure and HLA in healthy donors. Study findings and constraints: Rarity held for most TCR sequences, but there were some public TCRs that occurred in many donors. The study flagged around 150 TCR beta chains as cytomegalovirus-associated. It was reportedly the case that the classifier diagnosed cytomegalovirus status with high specificity and sensitivity. CMV antigen specificity was confirmed in vitro for three CMV-associated chains.

V lost 3 bases, J lost 5 bases, and 13 bases lay in between. The CDR3 is 14 amino acids. Germline V CDR1 and CDR2: MRHNA, SNTAGT. Produced via immunoSEQ multiplex PCR; TCRdb's table is partial and in-frame only. The table includes some 110,000 clones, approximately 90% detected once. About this clone itself: Its antigen is currently unknown.

V and J are TRBV6-4 and TRBJ1-1; D is perhaps TRBD1 (6 bases). The TCR was taken from a man in his late teens or twenties in good health and CMV-seronegative. Sequencing used PBMCs. Here the CDR3 DNA reads TGTGCCAGCAGTGAACGGGACATCGGGACTGAAGCTTTCTTT. Amino acid sequence: CASSERDIGTEAFF.